This TCR beta chain was sequenced for a study of T cell responses to AZD1222 COVID-19 vaccine. Profiled with immunoSEQ multiplex PCR; TCRdb holds only in-frame clones, not every one. The sample records about 140,000 clones, around 90% being singletons. On this clone itself: The antigen remains unidentified.

Findings and caveats of the study: Mostly white British, mostly female donors; authors suggested clonal diversity may be underestimated. Per reports, nearly half of all spike-specific TCRs target regions that are unmutated in variants.

Germline lookup yields CDR1 MNHEY and CDR2 SVGEGT. The CDR3 length is 15 residues. The V gene end was trimmed by 2 bases and the J gene end by 4 bases; junction bases not matched to a gene: 8. The input for sequencing was peripheral blood, taken 28 days after the second dose of the MenACWY control vaccine. The receptor's source is an adult who received the MenACWY meningococcal vaccine as a control. The J gene is TRBJ2-7, the V gene TRBV6-2 or TRBV6-3, with TRBD1 matching over 7 bases. CDR3 in DNA: TGTGCCAGCAGTTACCCCCGACAGGGTCGATACGAGCAGTACTTC. Translated, it gives CASSYPRQGRYEQYF.